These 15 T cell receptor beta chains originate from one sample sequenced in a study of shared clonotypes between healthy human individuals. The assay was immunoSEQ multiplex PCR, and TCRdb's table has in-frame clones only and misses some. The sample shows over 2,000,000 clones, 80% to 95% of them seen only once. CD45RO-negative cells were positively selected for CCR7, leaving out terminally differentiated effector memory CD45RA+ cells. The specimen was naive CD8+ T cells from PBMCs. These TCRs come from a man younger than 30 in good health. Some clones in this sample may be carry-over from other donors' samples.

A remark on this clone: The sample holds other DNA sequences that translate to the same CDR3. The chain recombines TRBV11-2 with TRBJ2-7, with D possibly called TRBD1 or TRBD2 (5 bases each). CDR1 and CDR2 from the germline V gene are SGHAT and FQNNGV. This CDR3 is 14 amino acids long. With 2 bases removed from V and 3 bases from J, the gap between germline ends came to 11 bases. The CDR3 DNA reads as TGTGCCAGCAGCTTAAGAGGGGCTAGCTACGAGCAGTACTTC. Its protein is CASSLRGASYEQYF. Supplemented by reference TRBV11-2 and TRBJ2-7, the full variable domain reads EAGVAQSPRYKIIEKRQSVAFWCNPISGHATLYWYQQILGQGPKLLIQFQNNGVVDDSQLPKDRFSAERLKGVDSTLKIQPAKLEDSAVYLCASSLRGASYEQYFGPGTRLTVT.

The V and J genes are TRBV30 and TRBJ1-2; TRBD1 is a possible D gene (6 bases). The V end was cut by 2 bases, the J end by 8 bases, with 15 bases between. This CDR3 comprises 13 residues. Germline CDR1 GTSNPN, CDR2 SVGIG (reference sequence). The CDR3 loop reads CAWSTNRAWGYTF. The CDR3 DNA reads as TGTGCCTGGAGTACAAACAGGGCTTGGGGCTACACCTTC.

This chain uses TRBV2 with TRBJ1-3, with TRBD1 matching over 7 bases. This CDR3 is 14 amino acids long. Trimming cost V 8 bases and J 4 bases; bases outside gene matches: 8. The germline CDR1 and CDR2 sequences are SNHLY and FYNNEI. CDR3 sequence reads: CASDGTGVGNTIYF. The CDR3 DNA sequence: TGTGCCAGCGATGGAACAGGGGTAGGAAACACCATATATTTT.

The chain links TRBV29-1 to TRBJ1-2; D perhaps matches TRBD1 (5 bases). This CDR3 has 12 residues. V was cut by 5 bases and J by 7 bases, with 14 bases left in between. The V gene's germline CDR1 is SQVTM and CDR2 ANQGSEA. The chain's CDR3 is CSVYSEGSGYTF. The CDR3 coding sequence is TGCAGCGTTTATAGTGAGGGGTCTGGCTACACCTTC.

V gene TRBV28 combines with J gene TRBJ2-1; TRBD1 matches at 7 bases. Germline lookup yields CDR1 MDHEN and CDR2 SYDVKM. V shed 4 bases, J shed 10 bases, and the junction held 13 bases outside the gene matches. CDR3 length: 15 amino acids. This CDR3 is CASSYPGRGSVEQFF. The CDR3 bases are TGTGCCAGCAGTTATCCGGGCAGGGGGTCTGTCGAGCAGTTCTTC.

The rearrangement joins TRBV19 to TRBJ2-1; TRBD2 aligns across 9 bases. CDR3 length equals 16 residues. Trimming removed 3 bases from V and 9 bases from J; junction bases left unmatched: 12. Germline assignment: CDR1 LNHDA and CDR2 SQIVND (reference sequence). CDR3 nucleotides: TGTGCCAGTAGTATGGTAGGGCTAGCGGGATTCAGTGAGCAGTTCTTC. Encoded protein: CASSMVGLAGFSEQFF.

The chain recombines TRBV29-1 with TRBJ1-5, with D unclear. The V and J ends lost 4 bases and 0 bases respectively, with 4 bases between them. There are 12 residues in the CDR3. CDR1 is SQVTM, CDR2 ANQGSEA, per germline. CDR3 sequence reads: CSVVDSNQPQHF. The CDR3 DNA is TGCAGCGTTGTTGATAGCAATCAGCCCCAGCATTTT. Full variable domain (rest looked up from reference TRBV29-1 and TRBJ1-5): SAVISQKPSRDICQRGTSLTIQCQVDSQVTMMFWYRQQPGQSLTLIATANQGSEATYESGFVIDKFPISRPNLTFSTLTVSNMSPEDSSIYLCSVVDSNQPQHFGDGTRLSIL.

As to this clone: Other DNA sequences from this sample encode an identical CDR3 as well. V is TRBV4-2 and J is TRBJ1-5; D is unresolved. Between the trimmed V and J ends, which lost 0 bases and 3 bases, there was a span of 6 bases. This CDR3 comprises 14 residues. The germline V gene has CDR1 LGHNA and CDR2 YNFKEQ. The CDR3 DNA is TGTGCCAGCAGCCAAGATGATTCCAATCAGCCCCAGCATTTT. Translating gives CASSQDDSNQPQHF.

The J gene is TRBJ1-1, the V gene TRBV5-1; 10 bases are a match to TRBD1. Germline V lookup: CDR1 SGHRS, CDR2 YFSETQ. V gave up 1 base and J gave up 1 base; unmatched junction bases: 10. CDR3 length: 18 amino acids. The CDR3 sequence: CASSLFVRDRGWNTEAFF. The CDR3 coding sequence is TGCGCCAGCAGCTTGTTTGTGCGGGACAGGGGTTGGAACACTGAAGCTTTCTTT.

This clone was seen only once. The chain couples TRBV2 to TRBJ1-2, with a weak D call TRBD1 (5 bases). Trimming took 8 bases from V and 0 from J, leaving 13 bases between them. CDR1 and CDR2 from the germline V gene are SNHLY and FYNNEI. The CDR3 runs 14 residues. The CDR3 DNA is TGTGCCAGCCTTACTCAGGGTACTAACTATGGCTACACCTTC. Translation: CASLTQGTNYGYTF.

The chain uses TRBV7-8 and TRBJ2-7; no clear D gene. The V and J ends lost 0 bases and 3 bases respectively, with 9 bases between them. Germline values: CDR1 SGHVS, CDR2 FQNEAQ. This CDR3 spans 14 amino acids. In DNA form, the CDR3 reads TGTGCCAGCAGCTTAGCGAGGACCCACTACGAGCAGTACTTC. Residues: CASSLARTHYEQYF.

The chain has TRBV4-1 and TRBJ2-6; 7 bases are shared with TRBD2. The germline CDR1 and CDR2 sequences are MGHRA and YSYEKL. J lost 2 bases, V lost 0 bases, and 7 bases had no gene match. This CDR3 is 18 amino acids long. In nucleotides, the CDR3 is TGCGCCAGCAGCCAAGATTGGGGGAGGGCAGCTGGGGCCAACGTCCTGACTTTC. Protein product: CASSQDWGRAAGANVLTF.

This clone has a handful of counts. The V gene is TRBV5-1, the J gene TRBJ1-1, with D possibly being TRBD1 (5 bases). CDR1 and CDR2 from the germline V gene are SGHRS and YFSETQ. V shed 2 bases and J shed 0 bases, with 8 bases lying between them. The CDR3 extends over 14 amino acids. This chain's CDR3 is CASSLWTLNTEAFF. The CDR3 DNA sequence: TGCGCCAGCAGCTTATGGACACTGAACACTGAAGCTTTCTTT.

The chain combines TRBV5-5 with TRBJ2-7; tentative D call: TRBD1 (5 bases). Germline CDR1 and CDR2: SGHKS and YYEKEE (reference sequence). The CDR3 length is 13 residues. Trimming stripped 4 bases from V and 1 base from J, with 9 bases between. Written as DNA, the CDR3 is TGTGCCAGCAGCCAAGACAGATCCTACGAGCAGTACTTC. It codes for CASSQDRSYEQYF.

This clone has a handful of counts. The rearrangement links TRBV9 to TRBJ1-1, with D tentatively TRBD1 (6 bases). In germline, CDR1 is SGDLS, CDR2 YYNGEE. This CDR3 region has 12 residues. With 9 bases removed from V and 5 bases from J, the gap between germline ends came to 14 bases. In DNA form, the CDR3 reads TGTGCCACAGGGGACGGGGAGACTGAAGCTTTCTTT. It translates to CATGDGETEAFF.